A single sample gave rise to the 27 T cell receptor beta chains below, sequenced in a study of blood T cells in healthy people across ages. With a J-beta primer mix and a sample-barcoded 5' primer, a second PCR ran roughly 7 to 11 cycles. Using its own MiXCR run on the 5' RACE reads, TCRdb lists one record per CDR3 protein. The profile shows more than 1.4 million distinct CDR3 sequences, approximately 40% of them singletons. Sequences were obtained from blood. All receptors derive from a woman between 18 and 29 years old in good health.

This clonotype was observed many times. The chain has TRBV10-3 and TRBJ2-5; maybe TRBD1 (6 bases). Trimming removed 5 bases at V and 5 bases at J, with 9 bases between. This CDR3 has 12 residues. Looked up from germline, CDR1 is ENHRY and CDR2 is SYGVKD. The CDR3 DNA is TGTGCCATCAGTCCAGGGGTGGAGACCCAGTACTTC. This translates into CAISPGVETQYF.

The chain employs TRBV20-1 and TRBJ2-3; perhaps TRBD1 as D (5 bases). Germline lookup yields CDR1 DFQATT and CDR2 SNEGSKA (reference sequence). The CDR3 totals 16 residues. Trimming removed 2 bases at V and 3 bases at J, with 18 bases between. CDR3 in amino acids: CSARSGGAYVTDTQYF. CDR3 bases: TGCAGTGCTAGATCCGGTGGGGCCTACGTAACAGATACGCAGTATTTT.

The chain couples TRBV5-1 to TRBJ2-3; 9 bases line up with TRBD2. This CDR3 has 18 residues. CDR1 is SGHRS, CDR2 YFSETQ, per germline. J lost 5 bases, V lost 1 base, and 14 bases had no gene match. The CDR3 DNA reads as TGCGCCAGCAGCTTGATGAATAGCGGGGGCACCGTGGGAGATACGCAGTATTTT. This gives the protein CASSLMNSGGTVGDTQYF.

This rearrangement joins TRBV27 to TRBJ1-5; D uncertain. Germline V CDR1 and CDR2: MNHEY, SMNVEV (reference sequence). Trimming took off 5 bases at V and 6 bases at J, with 17 bases between the two ends. The CDR3 sequence is 15 residues long. CDR3 amino acids: CASSPMYLRGQPQHF. CDR3 bases: TGTGCCAGCAGTCCAATGTATCTCCGGGGTCAGCCCCAGCATTTT.

This clonotype turned up a few times. The chain recombines TRBV27 with TRBJ1-2; TRBD1 matches 8 bases. Germline V gene sequence: CDR1 MNHEY, CDR2 SMNVEV (reference sequence). Unmatched junction bases numbered 5, after V lost 3 bases and J lost 8 bases. The CDR3 has 13 amino acids. The CDR3 nucleotides are TGTGCCAGCAGTTTCCGGACAGGGAGCGGCTACACCTTC. Translating it yields CASSFRTGSGYTF.

V usage is TRBV3-1 and J usage is TRBJ2-7, with TRBD2 as a possible D gene (6 bases). This CDR3 has 15 amino acids. The V gene's germline CDR1 is LGHDT and CDR2 YNNKEL (reference sequence). V was clipped by 0 bases and J by 2 bases, with 11 bases between them. CDR3: CASSQEMAGPYEQYF. CDR3 coding DNA: TGTGCCAGCAGCCAAGAAATGGCGGGGCCCTACGAGCAGTACTTC.

A few counts support this clonotype. V is TRBV29-1 and J is TRBJ1-1, with D tentatively TRBD1 (6 bases). Germline V gene sequence: CDR1 SQVTM, CDR2 ANQGSEA. The V and J ends lost 7 bases and 5 bases respectively, with 14 bases between them. The CDR3 loop spans 12 amino acids. CDR3 amino acids: CSALQGRTEAFF. CDR3 nucleotides: TGCAGCGCTCTGCAGGGGAGAACTGAAGCTTTCTTT.

The chain combines TRBV20-1 with TRBJ2-3, with TRBD1 identical over 12 bases. The CDR3 is 15 residues long. Germline V gene sequence: CDR1 DFQATT, CDR2 SNEGSKA (reference sequence). V lost 6 bases to trimming and J lost 1 base; unmatched junction nucleotides: 5. This chain's CDR3 is CSAPGQGARTDTQYF. The CDR3 DNA is TGCAGTGCGCCGGGACAGGGGGCCCGCACAGATACGCAGTATTTT.

The V and J genes are TRBV10-3 and TRBJ2-1, with 14 bases identical to TRBD2. CDR3 length: 15 residues. With V trimmed by 6 bases and J by 8 bases, 6 bases remained unmatched. Germline V gene data show CDR1 as ENHRY and CDR2 as SYGVKD. The CDR3 reads CAIRAGTSGSDEQFF. The CDR3 DNA is TGTGCCATCAGAGCCGGGACTAGCGGGAGCGATGAGCAGTTCTTC.

This chain joins TRBV7-8 and TRBJ2-4; D gene unclear. The CDR3 is made up of 14 amino acids. Germline V gives CDR1 SGHVS, CDR2 FQNEAQ. Between the trimmed V and J ends, which lost 3 bases and 8 bases, there was a span of 14 bases. CDR3 nucleotides: TGTGCCAGCAGCTTCCAGATTGCTGGTGACATTCAGTACTTC. Its protein product is CASSFQIAGDIQYF.

The V call is TRBV5-1, the J call TRBJ2-7; 7 bases map to TRBD1. The CDR3 loop spans 14 amino acids. Trimming removed 2 bases from V and 10 bases from J; junction bases left unmatched: 12. Per germline, CDR1 SGHRS and CDR2 YFSETQ. CDR3: CASSLYTQGEPQYF. The CDR3 region has the DNA TGCGCCAGCAGCTTATACACGCAGGGGGAACCTCAGTACTTC.

V usage is TRBV5-1 and J usage is TRBJ2-1, with no clear D. The CDR3 spans 15 residues. V was trimmed by 0 bases and J by 7 bases, leaving 14 bases between them. The germline V gene encodes CDR1 SGHRS and CDR2 YFSETQ. This chain's CDR3 is CASSLARGPQNEQFF. The DNA for the CDR3 is TGCGCCAGCAGCTTGGCCCGTGGACCTCAGAATGAGCAGTTCTTC.

This chain joins TRBV20-1 and TRBJ2-3; the match to TRBD2 covers 7 bases. The J segment lost 2 bases and the V segment lost 0 bases, leaving 11 bases of the junction unmatched. CDR1 and CDR2 from the germline V gene are DFQATT and SNEGSKA (reference sequence). The CDR3 consists of 17 residues. CDR3 sequence reads: CSAREATGLINTDTQYF. The DNA of the CDR3 is TGCAGTGCTAGAGAAGCTACGGGACTAATAAACACAGATACGCAGTATTTT.

The CDR3 DNA sequence: TGTGCCAGCAGTTACGTTCGGGACAGGGGAAGAGGCTATGGCTACACCTTC. Its translation: CASSYVRDRGRGYGYTF. The chain is built from TRBV6-5 and TRBJ1-2; TRBD1 agrees at 10 bases. Germline CDR1 is MNHEY and CDR2 is SVGAGI. With V trimmed by 2 bases and J by 4 bases, 10 bases remained unmatched. This CDR3 is built from 17 residues.

The chain joins TRBV27 to TRBJ2-5, with a weak D call TRBD2 (6 bases). The CDR3 contains 15 residues. V shed 2 bases and J shed 1 base, with 11 bases lying between them. Germline V lookup: CDR1 MNHEY, CDR2 SMNVEV (reference sequence). The CDR3 coding sequence is TGTGCCAGCAGTTTAGGAGGGGTAATCCAAGAGACCCAGTACTTC. This codes for CASSLGGVIQETQYF.

The chain employs TRBV7-9 and TRBJ2-1, with D maybe TRBD2 (6 bases). The V and J ends lost 1 base and 7 bases respectively, with 17 bases between them. Germline V gives CDR1 SEHNR, CDR2 FQNEAQ (reference sequence). The CDR3 totals 16 residues. CDR3 DNA: TGTGCCAGCAGCTTAGATTTAAACGCGGGGTGGAATGAGCAGTTCTTC. It translates to CASSLDLNAGWNEQFF.

V is TRBV6-1 and J is TRBJ1-6; D is ambiguous. Trimming shortened V by 2 bases and J by 5 bases, and 10 bases separated the two germline ends. The CDR3 has 15 amino acids. In germline, CDR1 is MNHNS, CDR2 SASEGT. The CDR3 loop is CASSEIDGDNSPLHF. Written as DNA, the CDR3 is TGTGCCAGCAGTGAAATCGACGGGGATAATTCACCCCTCCACTTT.

In this sample, this clonotype turned up a few times. The CDR3 coding sequence is TGTGCCAGCAGCCCCAGGACAGGGATGGCGAACACTGAAGCTTTCTTT. Translated: CASSPRTGMANTEAFF. The chain recombines TRBV28 with TRBJ1-1; TRBD1 matches at 8 bases. Germline values: CDR1 MDHEN, CDR2 SYDVKM. J gave up 1 base and V 6 bases, and 10 bases lay outside the gene matches. This CDR3 contains 16 residues. Complete variable domain (other parts from reference TRBV28 and TRBJ1-1): DVKVTQSSRYLVKRTGEKVFLECVQDMDHENMFWYRQDPGLGLRLIYFSYDVKMKEKGDIPEGYSVSREKKERFSLILESASTNQTSMYLCASSPRTGMANTEAFFGQGTRLTVV.

The V gene is TRBV7-9, the J gene TRBJ1-6; D is possibly TRBD1 (5 bases). The germline CDR1 and CDR2 sequences are SEHNR and FQNEAQ (reference sequence). This CDR3 has 14 amino acids. V gave up 1 base and J gave up 10 bases, with 11 bases separating them. The CDR3 sequence is CASSLVGGESPLHF. In DNA form, the CDR3 reads TGTGCCAGCAGCTTAGTTGGGGGTGAGTCACCCCTCCACTTT.

This rearrangement joins TRBV29-1 to TRBJ2-7, with 10 bases matching TRBD1. Germline trimming cut 7 bases from V and 0 bases from J; bases unmatched to any gene: 6. The CDR3 has 14 residues. From germline, CDR1 is SQVTM and CDR2 ANQGSEA. The CDR3 DNA follows: TGCAGCGCCTTGGGGACAGGGGTCTCCTACGAGCAGTACTTC. Translated: CSALGTGVSYEQYF.

The chain employs TRBV3-1 and TRBJ1-2; D may be TRBD1 (6 bases). The germline CDR1 and CDR2 sequences are LGHDT and YNNKEL (reference sequence). Trimming removed 8 bases at V and 0 bases at J, with 13 bases between. The CDR3 totals 14 residues. The CDR3: CASQGSAPNYGYTF. The CDR3 region has the DNA TGTGCCAGCCAGGGGTCGGCCCCTAACTATGGCTACACCTTC.

The chain recombines TRBV27 with TRBJ2-7; 10 nucleotides align to TRBD2. Unmatched junction bases numbered 14, after V lost 8 bases and J lost 10 bases. CDR1 and CDR2 (germline): MNHEY, SMNVEV (reference sequence). This CDR3 contains 14 residues. CDR3 nucleotide sequence: TGTGCCAGCTCTGAAGCGGGAGGGCCGGTGTACCAGTACTTC. It codes for CASSEAGGPVYQYF.

The gene calls are TRBV6-5 and TRBJ2-1; 10 bases agree with TRBD2. Germline CDR1 reads MNHEY; CDR2 reads SVGAGI. The CDR3 loop spans 14 amino acids. Trimming cost V 6 bases and J 8 bases; bases outside gene matches: 7. The CDR3 DNA is TGTGCCAGCAGAGTATTAGCGGGAGGCCATGAGCAGTTCTTC. This encodes CASRVLAGGHEQFF.

The table lists this clonotype with a few counts. This rearrangement joins TRBV7-9 to TRBJ1-1; D unclear. Trimming shortened V by 7 bases and J by 5 bases, and 11 bases separated the two germline ends. The CDR3 runs to 12 residues. CDR1 and CDR2 (germline): SEHNR, FQNEAQ (reference sequence). This CDR3 is CASTRIGTEAFF. The CDR3 bases are TGTGCCAGCACCCGTATAGGGACTGAAGCTTTCTTT.

The chain employs TRBV6-5 and TRBJ1-1, with a weak D call TRBD1 (5 bases). Germline V gene data show CDR1 as MNHEY and CDR2 as SVGAGI. The CDR3 is made up of 19 amino acids. V was trimmed by 2 bases and J by 0 bases, leaving 22 bases between them. CDR3 sequence: CASSYDSDTPGLMNTEAFF. CDR3 sequence (DNA): TGTGCCAGCAGTTACGATAGTGACACTCCGGGGCTCATGAACACTGAAGCTTTCTTT.

V usage is TRBV20-1 and J usage is TRBJ1-4, with TRBD1 as a possible D gene (6 bases). V lost 8 bases and J 10 bases, leaving 20 bases between the germline ends. Germline V gives CDR1 DFQATT, CDR2 SNEGSKA (reference sequence). The CDR3 consists of 13 residues. DNA for the CDR3: TGCAGTACCAGAGGGGGGGTTGATGGAAAACTGTTTTTT. It translates to CSTRGGVDGKLFF.

This chain uses TRBV29-1 with TRBJ1-1, with 10 bases matching TRBD1. Germline lookup yields CDR1 SQVTM and CDR2 ANQGSEA. The CDR3 totals 15 residues. Trimming removed 1 base from V and 2 bases from J; junction bases left unmatched: 4. CDR3 amino acids: CSVEGWDRGNTEAFF. The CDR3 region has the DNA TGCAGCGTTGAAGGCTGGGACAGGGGCAACACTGAAGCTTTCTTT.